Each of the 29 T cell receptor beta chains below was sequenced from the same sample in a study of blood T cell repertoires in COVID-19 (dated by TCRdb to the early 2020s). The library came from the immunoSEQ multiplex PCR assay. The source is immuneACCESS, and TCRdb retained only in-frame sequences with V and J called. Part of the clones is not carried over; for the studies checked, unresolved V genes explain less than half of this, and the remainder is unexplained. The sample has under 200,000 clones on record, 84% of them singletons. The top ten constitute 3.2% of the sample. Material: PBMCs or T cells enriched from blood (not recorded which). These receptors were taken from a woman aged 25 to 45 who had been exposed to COVID-19.

J is TRBJ2-5 and V is TRBV9; 10 nucleotides agree with TRBD2. V shed 2 bases and J 4 bases; nucleotides not matched to a gene: 11. This CDR3 contains 17 residues. Germline V CDR1 and CDR2: SGDLS, YYNGEE. CDR3 coding DNA: TGTGCCAGCAGCGTGGTCCCACTAGCGGGGAGTGGAGAGACCCAGTACTTC. As protein: CASSVVPLAGSGETQYF.

This clone was found once. V and J are TRBV11-2 and TRBJ2-5; perhaps TRBD2 as D (5 bases). This CDR3 comprises 14 residues. The V and J ends lost 6 bases and 2 bases respectively, with 13 bases between them. Germline values: CDR1 SGHAT, CDR2 FQNNGV. The CDR3 reads CASRQAGLQETQYF. CDR3 sequence (DNA): TGTGCCAGCAGACAAGCCGGACTGCAAGAGACCCAGTACTTC. The full variable domain, rest sourced from reference TRBV11-2 and TRBJ2-5, is EAGVAQSPRYKIIEKRQSVAFWCNPISGHATLYWYQQILGQGPKLLIQFQNNGVVDDSQLPKDRFSAERLKGVDSTLKIQPAKLEDSAVYLCASRQAGLQETQYFGPGTRLLVL.

The V gene is TRBV5-1, the J gene TRBJ2-1; the D gene is possibly TRBD1 (6 bases). Germline CDR1 is SGHRS and CDR2 is YFSETQ. CDR3 length equals 15 residues. The V end was cut by 4 bases, the J end by 1 base, with 12 bases between. CDR3 sequence (DNA): TGCGCCAGCAGCACGACAGGACTTTCCTACAATGAGCAGTTCTTC. Protein: CASSTTGLSYNEQFF.

As to this clone: Just one base apart from a much larger clone, this may be a read error. The genes are TRBV6-1 and TRBJ2-3, with 7 bases fitting TRBD1. The V and J ends lost 0 bases and 3 bases, in that order; junction bases with no gene match: 0. CDR1 is MNHNS, CDR2 SASEGT, per germline. The CDR3 sequence is 14 residues long. This CDR3 is CASSEATGTDTQYF. CDR3 coding DNA: TGTGCCAGCAGTGAAGCGACAGGGACAGATACGCAGTATTTT.

The chain links TRBV30 to TRBJ1-3; D not certain. V was pared by 3 bases and J by 0 bases, with 15 bases between. This CDR3 is built from 16 residues. The germline gives CDR1 GTSNPN, CDR2 SVGIG (reference sequence). The CDR3 sequence: CAWSPTRRSSGNTIYF. The CDR3 DNA sequence: TGTGCCTGGAGCCCAACAAGGAGGAGCTCTGGAAACACCATATATTTT.

CDR3 protein: CASSLVSGSSEAFF. CDR3 sequence (DNA): TGTGCCAGCAGCTTAGTGTCGGGTAGCTCTGAAGCTTTCTTT. The V gene is TRBV11-2, the J gene TRBJ1-1; D not certain. Trimming pared 1 base from V and 6 bases from J, leaving 12 bases between. This CDR3 has 14 amino acids. Germline CDR1 is SGHAT and CDR2 is FQNNGV.

The chain is built from TRBV5-1 and TRBJ1-1; D not resolved. Germline values: CDR1 SGHRS, CDR2 YFSETQ. This CDR3 contains 16 residues. Trimming cost V 4 bases and J 0 bases, with 16 bases left between them. The CDR3 spells CASSRLGSGLNTEAFF. Written as DNA, the CDR3 is TGCGCCAGCAGCCGGCTGGGTAGCGGCCTGAACACTGAAGCTTTCTTT.

The CDR3 spells CASSLEGGTYEQYF. Here the CDR3 DNA reads TGCGCCAGCAGCCTGGAGGGGGGGACCTACGAGCAGTACTTC. J is TRBJ2-7 and V is TRBV5-1; TRBD2 might be the D (7 bases). The germline gives CDR1 SGHRS, CDR2 YFSETQ. The V end was cut by 4 bases, the J end by 2 bases, with 13 bases between. This CDR3 is 14 amino acids long.

V gene TRBV7-3 combines with J gene TRBJ2-1; D might be TRBD1 (7 bases). This CDR3 is built from 16 residues. CDR1 and CDR2 (germline): SGHTA, FQGTGA. V was pared by 2 bases and J by 7 bases, with 18 bases between. DNA of the CDR3: TGTGCCAGCAGCTTATTTAAGCCAGGGGGGCGGAATGAGCAGTTCTTC. Translated, it gives CASSLFKPGGRNEQFF.

The J gene is TRBJ2-7, the V gene TRBV7-2, with a weak D call TRBD2 (7 bases). Germline V gene lookup returns CDR1 SGHTA and CDR2 FQGNSA. The V gene lost 0 bases and the J gene lost 2 bases, with 20 bases spanning the gap. CDR3 length: 18 residues. This CDR3 is CASSLAGGGRTAAYEQYF. The CDR3, as DNA: TGTGCCAGCAGCTTAGCGGGGGGGGGCAGGACGGCGGCCTACGAGCAGTACTTC. The entire variable domain, with the rest obtained from reference TRBV7-2 and TRBJ2-7, is as follows: GAGVSQSPSNKVTEKGKDVELRCDPISGHTALYWYRQSLGQGLEFLIYFQGNSAPDKSGLPSDRFSAERTGGSVSTLTIQRTQQEDSAVYLCASSLAGGGRTAAYEQYFGPGTRLTVT.

V and J are TRBV10-2 and TRBJ1-5, with D perhaps matching TRBD1 (5 bases). Between the trimmed V and J ends, which lost 3 bases and 3 bases, there was a span of 18 bases. CDR1 and CDR2 (germline): WSHSY, SAAADI. The CDR3 runs 17 residues. The CDR3 region has the DNA TGCGCCAGCAGTGATATTGTGGTTGTAGGGGTCAATCAGCCCCAGCATTTT. Encoded protein: CASSDIVVVGVNQPQHF.

The gene calls are TRBV2 and TRBJ2-2, with 12 bases lining up with TRBD2. The CDR3 spans 15 residues. From germline, CDR1 is SNHLY and CDR2 FYNNEI. Trimming cost V 7 bases and J 7 bases; bases outside gene matches: 7. The CDR3 DNA follows: TGTGCCAGCACCTCTAGCGGGGGGGCGGTCGGGGAGCTGTTTTTT. As protein: CASTSSGGAVGELFF. The variable domain in full, completed from reference TRBV2 and TRBJ2-2, reads EPEVTQTPSHQVTQMGQEVILRCVPISNHLYFYWYRQILGQKVEFLVSFYNNEISEKSEIFDDQFSVERPDGSNFTLKIRSTKLEDSAMYFCASTSSGGAVGELFFGEGSRLTVL.

The CDR3 sequence: CASSGAAYEQYF. The CDR3 DNA is TGTGCCAGCAGCGGGGCGGCCTACGAGCAGTACTTC. The J gene is TRBJ2-7, the V gene TRBV5-6; D perhaps matches TRBD1 (5 bases). The CDR3 runs to 12 residues. V dropped 4 bases and J dropped 2 bases, with 7 bases sitting between them. CDR1 and CDR2 (germline): SGHDT, YYEEEE.

This clone was found many times. The chain joins TRBV14 to TRBJ1-6; no firm D call. Germline V CDR1 and CDR2: SGHDN, FVKESK. Between the trimmed V and J ends, which lost 0 bases and 10 bases, there was a span of 13 bases. CDR3 length: 15 amino acids. This chain's CDR3 is CASSQDYPTRSPLHF. The CDR3 DNA reads TGTGCCAGCAGCCAAGATTACCCAACACGATCACCCCTCCACTTT.

This clone was observed a single time. This chain uses TRBV30 with TRBJ1-3, with unresolved D. This CDR3 region has 11 residues. Looked up from germline, CDR1 is GTSNPN and CDR2 is SVGIG (reference sequence). V was cut by 8 bases and J by 4 bases, with 9 bases left in between. In DNA, the CDR3 is TGTGCCCGGGCGGGGGGAAACACCATATATTTT. Its translation: CARAGGNTIYF.

DNA of the CDR3: TGCGCCAGCAGCTTCAAGGGGTCGGGGGGCGCGTCCAATGGCTACACCTTC. Its translation: CASSFKGSGGASNGYTF. V gene TRBV5-1 combines with J gene TRBJ1-2, with TRBD1 as a possible D gene (6 bases). V was cut by 2 bases and J by 6 bases, with 23 bases left in between. CDR1 and CDR2 from the germline V gene are SGHRS and YFSETQ. The CDR3 is made up of 17 amino acids.

This chain uses TRBV19 with TRBJ2-7; 8 bases fit TRBD1. Trimming at V came to 4 bases and at J to 1 base, leaving 3 bases not matched to a gene. The germline V gene encodes CDR1 LNHDA and CDR2 SQIVND (reference sequence). This CDR3 spans 14 amino acids. The CDR3 nucleotides read TGTGCCAGTAGTACCCGGGACAGGTCCTACGAGCAGTACTTC. Its protein is CASSTRDRSYEQYF.

This chain links TRBV5-1 with TRBJ2-1, with TRBD1 matching 10 bases. CDR1 and CDR2 (germline): SGHRS, YFSETQ. V gave up 3 bases and J gave up 8 bases; unmatched junction bases: 14. This CDR3 contains 17 residues. The CDR3 loop reads CASSSGQGGPGVHEQFF. In nucleotides, the CDR3 is TGCGCCAGCAGCTCCGGACAGGGGGGACCCGGGGTGCATGAGCAGTTCTTC.

The chain joins TRBV5-8 to TRBJ2-2; tentatively, D is TRBD2 (6 bases). The germline V gene encodes CDR1 SGHTS and CDR2 YDEGEE. CDR3 length: 15 amino acids. V dropped 0 bases and J dropped 2 bases, with 8 bases sitting between them. The CDR3 here is CASSLGLDNTGELFF. CDR3 DNA sequence: TGTGCCAGCAGCTTGGGACTAGATAACACCGGGGAGCTGTTTTTT. Full variable domain (remainder filled in from reference TRBV5-8 and TRBJ2-2): EAGVTQSPTHLIKTRGQQATLRCSPISGHTSVYWYQQALGLGLQFLLWYDEGEERNRGNFPPRFSGRQFPNYSSELNVNALELEDSALYLCASSLGLDNTGELFFGEGSRLTVL.

The chain recombines TRBV19 with TRBJ2-7; TRBD1 agrees at 9 bases. Germline V gene data show CDR1 as LNHDA and CDR2 as SQIVND (reference sequence). The junction had 8 bases not matched to a gene; V was cut back by 5 bases and J by 6 bases. There are 14 residues in the CDR3. CDR3 sequence (DNA): TGTGCCAGTAGTCGAACAGGGGGCGAAGTCGAGCAGTACTTC. It yields the protein CASSRTGGEVEQYF.

CDR3: CASSVTSGGARGETQYF. CDR3 DNA sequence: TGTGCCAGCAGCGTAACTAGCGGGGGGGCCAGGGGAGAGACCCAGTACTTC. V gene TRBV9 combines with J gene TRBJ2-5; TRBD2 aligns across 13 bases. The CDR3 is 17 amino acids. From germline, CDR1 is SGDLS and CDR2 YYNGEE. Trimming removed 1 base from V and 4 bases from J; junction bases left unmatched: 7. The full variable domain, completed using reference TRBV9 and TRBJ2-5, is DSGVTQTPKHLITATGQRVTLRCSPRSGDLSVYWYQQSLDQGLQFLIQYYNGEERAKGNILERFSAQQFPDLHSELNLSSLELGDSALYFCASSVTSGGARGETQYFGPGTRLLVL.

The V call is TRBV30, the J call TRBJ1-1, with D maybe TRBD1 (5 bases). V was shortened by 2 bases and J by 0 bases, with 7 bases between the two germline ends. CDR1 is GTSNPN and CDR2 is SVGIG in the germline V gene (reference sequence). The CDR3 covers 13 residues. The CDR3 coding sequence is TGTGCCTGGAGTCTCAGGGTGAACACTGAAGCTTTCTTT. This sequence encodes CAWSLRVNTEAFF. The full variable domain, completed using reference TRBV30 and TRBJ1-1, is SQTIHQWPATLVQPVGSPLSLECTVEGTSNPNLYWYRQAAGRGLQLLFYSVGIGQISSEVPQNLSASRPQDRQFILSSKKLLLSDSGFYLCAWSLRVNTEAFFGQGTRLTVV.

This clone was recorded only once. V usage is TRBV12-3 or TRBV12-4 and J usage is TRBJ1-5; D is unclear. The V and J ends lost 10 bases and 2 bases respectively, with 9 bases between them. The CDR3 is 12 residues long. The CDR3 nucleotides are TGTGCCATCCGTAGTGGCAATCAGCCCCAGCATTTT. It codes for CAIRSGNQPQHF.

This clone appeared a few times. This chain joins TRBV6-5 and TRBJ2-1; 7 nucleotides match TRBD1. Per germline, CDR1 MNHEY and CDR2 SVGAGI. The CDR3 length is 16 residues. With V trimmed by 4 bases and J by 2 bases, 8 bases remained unmatched. The CDR3 DNA reads TGTGCCAGCAGTTCCGCCGGTGGGACAGCCTACAATGAGCAGTTCTTC. Translating gives CASSSAGGTAYNEQFF.

This sequence joins TRBV19 and TRBJ1-5, with D perhaps matching TRBD1 (6 bases). The length of the CDR3 is 15 residues. V lost 7 bases to trimming and J lost 1 base, with 14 bases between them. Germline V gene sequence: CDR1 LNHDA, CDR2 SQIVND (reference sequence). CDR3 sequence (DNA): TGTGCCAGTATCCCAAGGGGGGGGAGCAATCAGCCCCAGCATTTT. It yields the protein CASIPRGGSNQPQHF.

This clone was observed a few times. This rearrangement joins TRBV23-1 to TRBJ2-7; D remains unclear. TRBV23-1 is annotated as an ORF whose role is uncertain. Trimming cost V 4 bases and J 3 bases, with 7 bases left between them. The CDR3 contains 12 residues. Here the CDR3 DNA reads TGCGCCAGCAGTCCCACAGACTACGAGCAGTACTTC. Protein product: CASSPTDYEQYF.

This chain links TRBV27 with TRBJ2-7; the match to TRBD1 covers 11 bases. CDR1 MNHEY and CDR2 SMNVEV come from the germline V gene (reference sequence). V lost 8 bases and J lost 4; bases outside the gene matches: 4. The CDR3 length is 13 residues. CDR3 residues: CASGDRGGYEQYF. The DNA for the CDR3 is TGTGCCAGCGGGGACAGGGGGGGGTACGAGCAGTACTTC.

This clone has only one observation. The chain recombines TRBV19 with TRBJ1-5, with D perhaps TRBD1 (6 bases). V was clipped by 3 bases and J by 6 bases, with 12 bases between them. The CDR3 loop spans 14 amino acids. CDR1 and CDR2 (germline): LNHDA, SQIVND (reference sequence). The CDR3 here is CASSILGAVQPQHF. The DNA of the CDR3 is TGTGCCAGTAGTATCTTGGGGGCTGTTCAGCCCCAGCATTTT.

V usage is TRBV18 and J usage is TRBJ2-5; no reliable D call. Deletions cut 4 bases from V and 5 bases from J, with 11 bases between. Per the germline V gene, CDR1 is KGHSH and CDR2 is LQKENI. The CDR3 has 13 amino acids. The CDR3 spells CASSRASLETQYF. CDR3 coding DNA: TGTGCCAGCTCACGGGCAAGCCTCGAGACCCAGTACTTC.